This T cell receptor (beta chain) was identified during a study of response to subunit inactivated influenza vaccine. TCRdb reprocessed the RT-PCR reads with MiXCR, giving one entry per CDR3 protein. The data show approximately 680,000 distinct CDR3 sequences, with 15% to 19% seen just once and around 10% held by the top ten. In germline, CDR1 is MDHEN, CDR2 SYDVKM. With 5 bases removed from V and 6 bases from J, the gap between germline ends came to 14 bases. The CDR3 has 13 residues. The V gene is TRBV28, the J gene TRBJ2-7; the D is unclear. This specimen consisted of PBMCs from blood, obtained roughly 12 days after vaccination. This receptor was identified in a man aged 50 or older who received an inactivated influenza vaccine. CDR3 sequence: CASSDRPGSEQYF. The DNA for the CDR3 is TGTGCCAGCAGTGATCGGCCAGGATCCGAGCAGTACTTC.